This TCR beta chain was observed in a study of human T cells and chemical hapten exposure. In the study overall: Minor pooled library volume differences mainly drove per-sample TCR yield variation. Study conclusions and caveats: The number of TCRs over 1 in 1000 frequency stayed unchanged after DPC.

There are a few counts of this clonotype. The antigen remains undetermined. Time point denoted: healthy volunteer bleed at 2 weeks. It was from unfractionated whole blood that total RNA was extracted. Single cDNA molecules in the library carried unique molecular identifiers attached during preparation. Per the original methods: Sample TCR totals centred on a median of approximately 95,000, ranging about 23,224 to 690,600. TCRdb called the RACE reads again in MiXCR, with one record for every CDR3 protein. TCRdb's processing, not the study's, gives the V and J calls here. The table shows around 130,000 distinct CDR3 sequences, with roughly 9% occurring only once. This TCR was sampled from a male donor in good health. Some clones in this sample may be carry-over from other donors' samples. Material for sequencing was whole blood.

The CDR3 coding sequence is TGTGCCAGCAGTTTAAAGGACATGTACGAGCAGTACTTC. Translated, it gives CASSLKDMYEQYF. The chain recombines TRBV27 with TRBJ2-7, with D possibly TRBD1 on 5 matching bases. The CDR3 spans 13 residues. Germline loops: CDR1 MNHEY, CDR2 SMNVEV (reference sequence). Trimming cost V 2 bases and J 4 bases, with 9 bases left between them.